Below, 29 T cell receptor beta chains from the same sample are listed, as sequenced in a study of STAT5B mutations in CD4+ large granular lymphocyte leukemia. Using immunoSEQ multiplex PCR, the repertoire was profiled, and TCRdb retains in-frame clones only, with some absent. The sample shows around 33,000 clones, about four fifths of them seen only once. The sample taken for sequencing was CD4+ T cells from blood buffy coats. These receptors all stem from a human donor in good health.

This clone has a handful of counts. This rearrangement joins TRBV28 to TRBJ1-5; D is uncertain. Germline values: CDR1 MDHEN, CDR2 SYDVKM. CDR3 size: 14 residues. V dropped 1 base and J dropped 7 bases, with 11 bases sitting between them. The CDR3: CASSLFRSGQPQHF. The CDR3 DNA is TGTGCCAGCAGTTTATTCCGGTCTGGGCAGCCCCAGCATTTT.

V and J are TRBV30 and TRBJ2-7; D may be TRBD2 (5 bases). The CDR3 loop spans 15 amino acids. V gave up 2 bases and J gave up 0 bases, with 14 bases separating them. CDR1 and CDR2 (germline): GTSNPN, SVGIG (reference sequence). The CDR3 nucleotides read TGTGCCTGGAGTTGGTCCTCGGGATACTCCTACGAGCAGTACTTC. This encodes CAWSWSSGYSYEQYF.

The rearrangement links TRBV27 to TRBJ2-1; D is possibly TRBD1 (6 bases). With 3 bases removed from V and 4 bases from J, the gap between germline ends came to 10 bases. CDR1 is MNHEY, CDR2 SMNVEV, per germline (reference sequence). The CDR3 has 14 amino acids. CDR3 loop: CASSLAGEYNEQFF. CDR3 nucleotide sequence: TGTGCCAGCAGTTTGGCAGGGGAGTACAATGAGCAGTTCTTC.

The chain carries TRBV27 and TRBJ2-7; 7 bases line up with TRBD2. V was pared by 2 bases and J by 2 bases, with 6 bases of the junction left unmatched. Germline assignment: CDR1 MNHEY and CDR2 SMNVEV (reference sequence). This CDR3 comprises 15 residues. Here the CDR3 DNA reads TGTGCCAGCAGTTTAAACCGGGAGGCCACCTACGAGCAGTACTTC. This sequence encodes CASSLNREATYEQYF.

Points on this clone: Being one base from a much bigger clone, this may be a read error. The chain is built from TRBV11-2 and TRBJ2-7; 8 nucleotides agree with TRBD1. CDR3 length equals 14 residues. Germline V lookup: CDR1 SGHAT, CDR2 FQNNGV. The V segment lost 6 bases and the J segment 5 bases; nucleotides outside the gene matches: 9. In DNA, the CDR3 is TGTGCCAGCAGTTCTATCAGGGGGCTGCACGAGCAGTACTTC. Amino acid sequence: CASSSIRGLHEQYF.

V gene TRBV27 combines with J gene TRBJ2-1; 8 bases align to TRBD2. The CDR3 sequence is 13 residues long. CDR1 and CDR2 (germline): MNHEY, SMNVEV (reference sequence). J lost 8 bases, V lost 7 bases, and 7 bases had no gene match. This CDR3 is CASKGTRTDEQFF. Written as DNA, the CDR3 is TGTGCCAGCAAGGGGACTAGAACGGATGAGCAGTTCTTC.

The chain employs TRBV6-1 and TRBJ1-5, with 9 bases identical to TRBD1. Germline CDR1 is MNHNS and CDR2 is SASEGT. There are 16 residues in the CDR3. J lost 7 bases, V lost 4 bases, and 11 bases had no gene match. The CDR3: CASSVTGTGLGQPQHF. The CDR3 DNA reads TGTGCCAGCAGTGTAACCGGGACAGGGCTGGGGCAGCCCCAGCATTTT.

The chain is built from TRBV7-2 and TRBJ2-7; TRBD1 might be the D (5 bases). V lost 2 bases and J 0 bases, leaving 8 bases between the germline ends. CDR3 length: 14 amino acids. Germline CDR1 SGHTA, CDR2 FQGNSA. In DNA form, the CDR3 reads TGTGCCAGCAGCTTAAGCAGGGCCTCCTACGAGCAGTACTTC. This sequence encodes CASSLSRASYEQYF.

The V gene is TRBV4-2, the J gene TRBJ2-7; 10 bases fit TRBD1. CDR1 LGHNA and CDR2 YNFKEQ come from the germline V gene. This CDR3 is 15 amino acids long. V was clipped by 1 base and J by 4 bases; unmatched bases: 4. The CDR3 DNA is TGTGCCAGCAGCCAAGGTGGGGGACAGGGGTACGAGCAGTACTTC. Translated, it gives CASSQGGGQGYEQYF.

The rearrangement uses TRBV4-3 and TRBJ2-7; D is undetermined. Trimming stripped 2 bases from V and 4 bases from J, with 15 bases between. CDR3 length: 15 amino acids. Germline V gives CDR1 LGHNA, CDR2 YSLEER. The CDR3, as DNA: TGCGCCAGCAGCCAACGGTCTCCCGCTGGATACGAGCAGTACTTC. Its translation: CASSQRSPAGYEQYF.

CDR3 in amino acids: CASSVGRDRINEQYF. The CDR3 region has the DNA TGTGCCAGCAGCGTAGGTAGGGACAGAATCAACGAGCAGTACTTC. V and J are TRBV9 and TRBJ2-7; 7 nucleotides align to TRBD1. CDR3 length: 15 residues. Germline V gives CDR1 SGDLS, CDR2 YYNGEE. With V trimmed by 0 bases and J by 5 bases, 8 bases remained unmatched.

The chain joins TRBV5-1 to TRBJ2-1; 7 bases are a match to TRBD2. The germline V gene encodes CDR1 SGHRS and CDR2 YFSETQ. This CDR3 is 14 amino acids long. The junction had 10 bases not matched to a gene; V was cut back by 5 bases and J by 8 bases. CDR3 in amino acids: CASSSGLLLDEQFF. CDR3 nucleotides: TGCGCCAGCAGTTCGGGACTACTCCTTGATGAGCAGTTCTTC.

The V call is TRBV15, the J call TRBJ1-1; possible D gene TRBD1, 6 bases. This CDR3 region has 16 residues. CDR1 and CDR2 from the germline V gene are LNHNV and YYDKDF (reference sequence). V was shortened by 0 bases and J by 1 base, with 12 bases between the two germline ends. The CDR3 region is CATSRDDGQRNTEAFF. CDR3 coding DNA: TGTGCCACCAGCAGAGATGACGGACAGAGGAACACTGAAGCTTTCTTT.

This sequence joins TRBV21-1 and TRBJ1-1. TRBV21-1 is described as a pseudogene. The CDR3 consists of 14 residues. The CDR3 DNA reads TGTGCCAGCAGCAAAACGGGGGGCCGCACTGAAGCTTTCTTT. Protein sequence: CASSKTGGRTEAFF.

The chain couples TRBV2 to TRBJ2-1; D is tentatively TRBD1 or TRBD2 (5 bases each). V gave up 6 bases and J gave up 7 bases, with 16 bases separating them. The CDR3 contains 14 residues. In germline, CDR1 is SNHLY, CDR2 FYNNEI. The CDR3 DNA reads as TGTGCCAGCAGGGGGACCGGGACGGCGAATGAGCAGTTCTTC. Amino acids: CASRGTGTANEQFF. The variable domain in full, with the rest retrieved from reference TRBV2 and TRBJ2-1, is EPEVTQTPSHQVTQMGQEVILRCVPISNHLYFYWYRQILGQKVEFLVSFYNNEISEKSEIFDDQFSVERPDGSNFTLKIRSTKLEDSAMYFCASRGTGTANEQFFGPGTRLTVL.

This clone has just one count. J is TRBJ2-2 and V is TRBV18, with D maybe TRBD1 (6 bases). V dropped 6 bases and J dropped 4 bases, with 9 bases sitting between them. In germline, CDR1 is KGHSH, CDR2 LQKENI. The CDR3 totals 13 residues. CDR3 loop: CASSPGVTGELFF. CDR3 nucleotides: TGTGCCAGCTCGCCAGGGGTCACCGGGGAGCTGTTTTTT.

This chain uses TRBV2 with TRBJ2-1, with D perhaps TRBD2 (7 bases). The germline CDR1 and CDR2 sequences are SNHLY and FYNNEI. Trimming removed 5 bases from V and 7 bases from J, with 12 bases in between. CDR3 length: 13 amino acids. CDR3 region: CASSLEGGNEQFF. CDR3 in DNA: TGTGCCAGCAGTCTCGAGGGGGGGAATGAGCAGTTCTTC.

The rearrangement links TRBV4-3 to TRBJ2-1; TRBD2 matches 9 bases. The germline CDR1 and CDR2 sequences are LGHNA and YSLEER. The junction had 13 bases not matched to a gene; V was cut back by 1 base and J by 6 bases. The CDR3 runs 18 residues. This CDR3 is CASSQAPSGIGGGNEQFF. CDR3 DNA: TGCGCCAGCAGCCAAGCTCCTAGCGGGATCGGGGGGGGCAATGAGCAGTTCTTC.

A few counts support this clone. The rearrangement links TRBV4-2 to TRBJ1-1, with D perhaps matching TRBD1 (6 bases). Germline CDR1 LGHNA, CDR2 YNFKEQ. Between the trimmed V and J ends, which lost 1 base and 7 bases, there was a span of 22 bases. The CDR3 is 17 residues long. For the CDR3, the DNA is TGTGCCAGCAGCCAAGGTTCGGGGGCTCGCGCCCCCAGTGAAGCTTTCTTT. Its translation is CASSQGSGARAPSEAFF.

The chain is built from TRBV5-1 and TRBJ2-1, with 11 bases fitting TRBD2. With V trimmed by 4 bases and J by 6 bases, 3 bases remained unmatched. Germline CDR1 reads SGHRS; CDR2 reads YFSETQ. The CDR3 spans 14 residues. For the CDR3, the DNA is TGCGCCAGCAGCGTAACTAGCGGGAGCAATGAGCAGTTCTTC. Amino acid sequence: CASSVTSGSNEQFF.

The chain employs TRBV2 and TRBJ2-3, with 9 positions matching TRBD1. Germline assignment: CDR1 SNHLY and CDR2 FYNNEI. The CDR3 sequence is 14 residues long. J gave up 5 bases and V 4 bases, and 4 bases lay outside the gene matches. The CDR3 coding sequence is TGTGCCAGCAGTGGGGACAGGGTAGAAGATACGCAGTATTTT. Translating gives CASSGDRVEDTQYF.

The gene calls are TRBV6-5 and TRBJ2-4, with D unresolved. V dropped 4 bases and J dropped 2 bases, with 9 bases sitting between them. The germline gives CDR1 MNHEY, CDR2 SVGAGI. The CDR3 consists of 14 residues. CDR3 DNA: TGTGCCAGCAGTTTAGGTAGTTCCAAAAACATTCAGTACTTC. Translation gives CASSLGSSKNIQYF.

V is TRBV5-1 and J is TRBJ1-4; unclear D gene. Germline CDR1 SGHRS, CDR2 YFSETQ. The CDR3 consists of 15 residues. V was clipped by 0 bases and J by 0 bases, with 6 bases between them. The CDR3 DNA is TGCGCCAGCAGCTTGGGGGGTTCAACTAATGAAAAACTGTTTTTT. It translates to CASSLGGSTNEKLFF.

This clone was seen a few times. J is TRBJ1-1 and V is TRBV2; D is undetermined. The CDR3 is made up of 13 amino acids. V was pared by 7 bases and J by 0 bases, with 9 bases between. Germline assignment: CDR1 SNHLY and CDR2 FYNNEI. CDR3 sequence (DNA): TGTGCCAGCAAGAGAGATATGAACACTGAAGCTTTCTTT. It specifies CASKRDMNTEAFF.

The V and J genes are TRBV29-1 and TRBJ1-2; maybe TRBD1 (6 bases). CDR3 size: 10 residues. The V end lost 5 bases, the J end lost 7 bases, and 8 bases lay between the germline ends. Germline CDR1 SQVTM, CDR2 ANQGSEA. The CDR3 DNA reads as TGCAGCGTTCAACAGGGTGGCTACACCTTC. Residues: CSVQQGGYTF.

The rearrangement uses TRBV29-1 and TRBJ2-4; a possible D gene is TRBD1 (5 bases). Trimming cost V 5 bases and J 9 bases, with 11 bases left between them. CDR3 length: 11 amino acids. The germline gives CDR1 SQVTM, CDR2 ANQGSEA. CDR3 residues: CSVYSQGIQYF. The CDR3 nucleotides are TGCAGCGTTTATAGCCAGGGCATTCAGTACTTC.

The CDR3 DNA follows: TGTGCCGCCGGGGGGACCGGGAACAAAAACATTCAGTACTTC. Protein sequence: CAAGGTGNKNIQYF. The chain links TRBV19 to TRBJ2-4, with 7 positions matching TRBD2. Unmatched junction bases numbered 10, after V lost 11 bases and J lost 3 bases. CDR1 LNHDA and CDR2 SQIVND come from the germline V gene (reference sequence). The CDR3 sequence is 14 residues long. Full variable domain (outside the CDR3, taken from reference TRBV19 and TRBJ2-4): DGGITQSPKYLFRKEGQNVTLSCEQNLNHDAMYWYRQDPGQGLRLIYYSQIVNDFQKGDIAEGYSVSREKKESFPLTVTSAQKNPTAFYLCAAGGTGNKNIQYFGAGTRLSVL.

This chain connects TRBV5-4 to TRBJ2-3; TRBD1 might be the D (6 bases). The CDR3 runs 13 residues. The V end lost 4 bases, the J end lost 6 bases, and 12 bases lay between the germline ends. From germline, CDR1 is SGHNT and CDR2 YYREEE (reference sequence). The CDR3 is CASSQKDSDTQYF. The CDR3 region has the DNA TGTGCCAGCAGCCAAAAGGACAGCGATACGCAGTATTTT.

The rearrangement joins TRBV18 to TRBJ2-1, with 9 bases matching TRBD1. Looked up from germline, CDR1 is KGHSH and CDR2 is LQKENI. V lost 2 bases to trimming and J lost 5 bases; unmatched junction nucleotides: 4. The CDR3 length is 15 residues. The CDR3 protein is CASSPNRGRDNEQFF. DNA of the CDR3: TGTGCCAGCTCACCAAACAGGGGGCGAGACAATGAGCAGTTCTTC.